Listed here are 5 T cell receptor beta chains from one sample, sequenced in a study of control samples from healthy donors and cancer patients (dated by TCRdb to the early 2020s). To prepare the library, the immunoSEQ multiplex PCR assay was applied. The table was pulled from immuneACCESS by TCRdb, which kept in-frame rearrangements only. Such tables lose some clones; where checked, under half of the loss comes from unresolved V genes, and the rest has no known cause. Recorded for this sample are around 85,000 clones; 85% to 95% of them occurred a single time. In total, the top ten clones hold about 5% of the sample. Specimen: blood. These receptors originate from a woman younger than 35 in good health.

V is TRBV7-3 and J is TRBJ1-1; D is possibly TRBD1 (6 bases). CDR1 and CDR2 from the germline V gene are SGHTA and FQGTGA. V was shortened by 5 bases and J by 4 bases, with 14 bases between the two germline ends. The CDR3 sequence is 14 residues long. DNA of the CDR3: TGTGCCAGCAGCAAAACAGGGTTTAGCACTGAAGCTTTCTTT. This sequence encodes CASSKTGFSTEAFF. Supplemented by reference TRBV7-3 and TRBJ1-1, the full variable domain reads GAGVSQTPSNKVTEKGKYVELRCDPISGHTALYWYRQSLGQGPEFLIYFQGTGAADDSGLPNDRFFAVRPEGSVSTLKIQRTERGDSAVYLCASSKTGFSTEAFFGQGTRLTVV.

The chain employs TRBV28 and TRBJ2-5, with D possibly matching TRBD1 (5 bases). Germline V gene data show CDR1 as MDHEN and CDR2 as SYDVKM. Trimming cost V 2 bases and J 1 base, with 8 bases left between them. This CDR3 spans 14 amino acids. As DNA, the CDR3 is TGTGCCAGCAGTTTAAGACAGCTCCAAGAGACCCAGTACTTC. Amino acids: CASSLRQLQETQYF.

V is TRBV29-1 and J is TRBJ1-2, with D unclear. V was shortened by 0 bases and J by 0 bases, with 8 bases between the two germline ends. Germline V CDR1 and CDR2: SQVTM, ANQGSEA. The CDR3 is 14 residues long. Here the CDR3 reads CSVEDPQTNYGYTF. In DNA, the CDR3 is TGCAGCGTTGAAGATCCCCAGACTAACTATGGCTACACCTTC.

The chain carries TRBV28 and TRBJ2-3; 7 nucleotides line up with TRBD1. Germline assignment: CDR1 MDHEN and CDR2 SYDVKM. Germline trimming cut 7 bases from V and 3 bases from J; bases unmatched to any gene: 13. The CDR3 extends over 16 amino acids. This chain's CDR3 is CASTKGVNRGTDTQYF. The DNA for the CDR3 is TGTGCCAGCACCAAAGGGGTGAACAGGGGTACAGATACGCAGTATTTT.

The CDR3 region has the DNA TGTGCCAGCAGCCCCCAGGGACAGGGATACTACGAGCAGTACTTC. It encodes CASSPQGQGYYEQYF. This chain connects TRBV9 to TRBJ2-7, with 9 bases matching TRBD1. J was trimmed by 3 bases and V by 4 bases; bases with no gene match: 8. Germline loops: CDR1 SGDLS, CDR2 YYNGEE. The CDR3 is made up of 15 amino acids.